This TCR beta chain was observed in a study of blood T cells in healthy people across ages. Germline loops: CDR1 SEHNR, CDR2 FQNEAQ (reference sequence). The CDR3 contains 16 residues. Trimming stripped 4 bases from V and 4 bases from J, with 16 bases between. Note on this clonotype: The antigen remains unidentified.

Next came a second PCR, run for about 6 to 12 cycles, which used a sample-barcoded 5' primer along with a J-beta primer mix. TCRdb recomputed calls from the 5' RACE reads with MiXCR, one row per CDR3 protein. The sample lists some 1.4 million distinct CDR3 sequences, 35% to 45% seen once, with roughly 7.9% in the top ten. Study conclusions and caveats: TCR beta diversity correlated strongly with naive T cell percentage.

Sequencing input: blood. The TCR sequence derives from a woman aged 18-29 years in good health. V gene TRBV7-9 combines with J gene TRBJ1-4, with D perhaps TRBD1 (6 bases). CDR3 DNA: TGTGCCAGCAGCTACTCGACAGGCCCGGGTAATGAAAAACTGTTTTTT. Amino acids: CASSYSTGPGNEKLFF.